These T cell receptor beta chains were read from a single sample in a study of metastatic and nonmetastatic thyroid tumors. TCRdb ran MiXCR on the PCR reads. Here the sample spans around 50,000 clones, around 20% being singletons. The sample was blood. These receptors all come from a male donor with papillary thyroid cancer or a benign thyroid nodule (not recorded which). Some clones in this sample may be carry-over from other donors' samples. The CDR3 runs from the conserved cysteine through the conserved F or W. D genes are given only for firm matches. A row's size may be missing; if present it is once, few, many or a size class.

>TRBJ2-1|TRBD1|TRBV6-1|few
TGTGCCATCAGTTTCGACAGGGTGGGCAATGATCAGTTCTTC
CAISFDRVGNDQFF
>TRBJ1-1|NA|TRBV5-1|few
TGCTCCAGCAGCTTTGCCCGAGGGGATACGGGCGCTGAAGCTTTCTTT
CSSSFARGDTGAEAFF
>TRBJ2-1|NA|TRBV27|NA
TGTGCCAGCAGTTTAGGCAGGGTGATGGTAGTTGAGCAGTTCTTC
CASSLGRVMVVEQFF
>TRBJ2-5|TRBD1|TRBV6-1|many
TGTGCCAGCAGCCCCGGACAGGCCCGGGAGACCCAGTACTTC
CASSPGQARETQYF
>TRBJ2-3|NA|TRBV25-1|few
TGTGTCAGCAGTCGTCCCGGGAGCACAGATACGCAGTATTTT
CVSSRPGSTDTQYF
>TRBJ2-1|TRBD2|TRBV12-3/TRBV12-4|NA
TGTGCCAGCAGTTCTCCGGGACTAGCGGGAGAATCCACCTACAATGAGCAGTTCTTC
CASSSPGLAGESTYNEQFF
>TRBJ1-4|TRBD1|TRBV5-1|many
TGCGCCAGCAGCTCGGGACAGGGTGGTGAAAAACTGTTTTTT
CASSSGQGGEKLFF
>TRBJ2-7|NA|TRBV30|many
TGTGCCTGGAGTGTACGCAGGGACGAGCAGTACTTC
CAWSVRRDEQYF
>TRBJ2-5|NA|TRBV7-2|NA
TGTGCCAGCAGCTTGGGCGTGGCTGGGCAAGTCGAGACCCAGTACTTC
CASSLGVAGQVETQYF
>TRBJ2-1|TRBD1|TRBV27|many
TGTGCCAGCAGTTTAGGCAGGGGGATGGTAGATGAGCAGTTCTTC
CASSLGRGMVDEQFF
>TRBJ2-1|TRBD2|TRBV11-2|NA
TGTGCCAGCAGCTTAGAGGCGGGAGAATACAATGAGCAGTTCTTC
CASSLEAGEYNEQFF
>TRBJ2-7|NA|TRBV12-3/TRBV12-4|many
TGTGCCAGCAGTCCCCTGGGAGGGGGTTCAGAGTACGAGCAGTACTTC
CASSPLGGGSEYEQYF
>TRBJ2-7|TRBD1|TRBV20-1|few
TGCAGTGCTGGTGGGGGACAGGGGGCCTACGAGCAGTACTTC
CSAGGGQGAYEQYF
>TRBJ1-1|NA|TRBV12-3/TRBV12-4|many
TGTGCCAGCAGCTTTCCCCGGGGGGGAAACACTGAAGCTTTCTTT
CASSFPRGGNTEAFF
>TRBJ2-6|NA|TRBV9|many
TGTGCCAGCTCTGAGGACGGCCTCTCTGGGGCCAACGTCCTGACTTTC
CASSEDGLSGANVLTF
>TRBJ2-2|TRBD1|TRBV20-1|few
TGCAGTGCCTGGAGGACAGGAAGTACCGGGGAGCTGTTTTTT
CSAWRTGSTGELFF
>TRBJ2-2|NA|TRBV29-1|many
TGCAGCGTTGAAGGCAGGGGCGACACCGGGGAGCTGTTTTTT
CSVEGRGDTGELFF
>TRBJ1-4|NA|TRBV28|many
TGTGCCAGCAGTTTACAGGGTCGGCATGAAAAACTGTTTTTT
CASSLQGRHEKLFF
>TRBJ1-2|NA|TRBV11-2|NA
TGTGCCAGCCTCCTAGAAACGCCCGTGACCTTC
CASLLETPVTF
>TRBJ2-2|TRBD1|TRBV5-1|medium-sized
TGCGCCAGCAGCCTACAGGGGAAGGACACCGGGGAGCTGTTTTTT
CASSLQGKDTGELFF
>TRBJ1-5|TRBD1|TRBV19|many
TGTGCCAGTAGTATAATGGCAGGGGGCCATAGCAATCAGCCCCAGCATTTT
CASSIMAGGHSNQPQHF
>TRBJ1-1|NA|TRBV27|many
TGTGCCAGCAGTTTAGACAGCATGAACACTGAAGCTTTCTTT
CASSLDSMNTEAFF
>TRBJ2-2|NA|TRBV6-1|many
TGTGCCAGCCAACAAGGACTCATCGGGGACACCGGGGAGCTGTTTTTT
CASQQGLIGDTGELFF
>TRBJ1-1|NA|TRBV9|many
TGTGCCAGCAGCGTATCTCCCCGGGGGGGGAGGTCTTTCTTT
CASSVSPRGGRSFF
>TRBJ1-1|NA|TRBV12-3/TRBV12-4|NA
TGTGCCAGCAGCCTGACAGATAAGAACACTGAAGCTTTCTTT
CASSLTDKNTEAFF
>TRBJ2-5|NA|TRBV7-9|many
TGTGCCAGCAGCTTAGTGGCCGGGGCCCAAGAGACCCAGTACTTC
CASSLVAGAQETQYF
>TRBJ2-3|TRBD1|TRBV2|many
TGTGCCAGCAGTGAGCGACAGGGTACAGATACGCAGTATTTT
CASSERQGTDTQYF
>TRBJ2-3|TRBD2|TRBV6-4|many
TGTGCCAGCAGTGCGTCTAGCGGGAGTCCAGATACGCAGTATTTT
CASSASSGSPDTQYF
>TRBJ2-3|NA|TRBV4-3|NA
TGCGCCAGCAGCCAAGAACAGGGGAGGTGGACAGATACGCAGTATTTT
CASSQEQGRWTDTQYF
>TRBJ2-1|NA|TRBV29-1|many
TGCAGCGTTGGAAATCGCAATGAGCAGTTCTTC
CSVGNRNEQFF
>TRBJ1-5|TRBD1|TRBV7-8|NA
TGTGCCAGCAGCCGTTTACCGGGACAGGTTTATCAGCCCCAGCATTTT
CASSRLPGQVYQPQHF
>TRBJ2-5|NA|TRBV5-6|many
TGTGCCAGCACCCAGTCGGGGTCTTGGGAAGAGACCCAGTACTTC
CASTQSGSWEETQYF
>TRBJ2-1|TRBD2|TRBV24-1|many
TGTGCCACCAGTGAGGGACTAGCGGGGGACAATGAGCAGTTCTTC
CATSEGLAGDNEQFF
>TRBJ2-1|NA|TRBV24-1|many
TGTGCCACCAGTGATTTCGGGAGCGACAATGAGCAGTTCTTC
CATSDFGSDNEQFF
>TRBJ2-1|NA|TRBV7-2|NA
TGTGTCAGCAGCCCCCAAGGGTCCGCCAATGAGCAGTTCTTC
CVSSPQGSANEQFF
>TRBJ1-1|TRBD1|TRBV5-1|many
TGCGCCAGCAGCGCTAATGGACAGGGATTCACTGAAGCTTTCTTT
CASSANGQGFTEAFF
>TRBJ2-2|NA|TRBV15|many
TGTGCCACCAGCAGGGCCACGGGGGGCTCCGGGGAGCTGTTTTTT
CATSRATGGSGELFF
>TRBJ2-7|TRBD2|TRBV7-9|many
TGTGCCAGCAGCTTAGCGGGCGGGAGGAGGGGCGAGCAGTACTTC
CASSLAGGRRGEQYF
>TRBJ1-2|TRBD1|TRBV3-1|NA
TGTGCCAGCACCAACAGGGGTAAGCATGGCTACACCTTC
CASTNRGKHGYTF
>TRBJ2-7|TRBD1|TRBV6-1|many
TGTGCCAGCAGTGAATTAAGGGACAGGTTCTACGAGCAGTACTTC
CASSELRDRFYEQYF
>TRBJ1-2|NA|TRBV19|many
TGTGCCAGTAGTAACGATTGGAGGGCCGCTATGGGAGGCTACACCTTC
CASSNDWRAAMGGYTF
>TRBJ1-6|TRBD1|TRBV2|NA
TGTGCCAGCAGTCGTCCGGGACAGGGCAACTATAATTCACCCCTCCACTTT
CASSRPGQGNYNSPLHF
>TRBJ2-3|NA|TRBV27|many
TGTGCCAGCAGTTTCATCTCCTTCTACGGAAGCACAGATACGCAGTATTTT
CASSFISFYGSTDTQYF
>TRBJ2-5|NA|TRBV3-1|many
TGTGCCAGCAGCCATCGCAGGGACGAGACCCAGTACTTC
CASSHRRDETQYF
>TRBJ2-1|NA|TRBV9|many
TGTGCCAGCAGCCCCGAGGGCAGGGAACGGAATGAGCAGTTCTTC
CASSPEGRERNEQFF
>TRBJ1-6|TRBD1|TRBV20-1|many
TGCAGTGCTAAACAGGGGAGGTCCTATAATTCACCCCTCCACTTT
CSAKQGRSYNSPLHF
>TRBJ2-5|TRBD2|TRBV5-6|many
TGTGCCAGCACCCAGGGACTAGTGAGGTGGGAGACCCAGTACTTC
CASTQGLVRWETQYF
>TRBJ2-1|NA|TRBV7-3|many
TGTGCCAGCAGCCCAGGGACCGTCAATGAGCAGTTCTTC
CASSPGTVNEQFF
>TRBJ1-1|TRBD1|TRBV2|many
TGTGCCAGCATTTCGAGCCGGGACAGCTCACCGATGAACACCGAAGCTTTCTTT
CASISSRDSSPMNTEAFF
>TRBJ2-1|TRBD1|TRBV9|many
TGTGCCAGCACCGGGACAGGGATGAATGAGCAGTTCTTC
CASTGTGMNEQFF
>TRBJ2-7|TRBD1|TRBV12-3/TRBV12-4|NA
TGTGCCAGCAGTCCGCCGGGACAGGGTTACGAGCAGTACTTC
CASSPPGQGYEQYF
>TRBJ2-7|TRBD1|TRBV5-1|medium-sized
TGCGCCAGCAGCTTGGCGCTGGGACAGGCCTCCTACGAGCAGTACTTC
CASSLALGQASYEQYF